The entry that follows covers one T cell receptor beta chain sequence. Its antigen is currently unknown. A much larger clone differs from this one at a single base, so this may be a read error. Amplification yielded TCR beta CDR3 regions, with RNA transcripts as the source. TCR CDR3 underwent first-round RT-PCR with the HTBI primer set. TCRdb independently ran MiXCR on the multiplex PCR reads; one entry per CDR3 protein. The table lists around 450,000 distinct CDR3 sequences, roughly an eighth of them singletons. This entry belongs to a study of T cells in Graves' hyperthyroidism and ophthalmopathy. For the study at large: Before any treatment, at initial diagnosis, peripheral blood was collected. Study-level points and caveats: Separation of ophthalmopathy from stable hyperthyroidism was achieved by a 13 V-J model. Most clonotypes expanded in thyroid above 0.001 were likewise present in blood.

The trim removed 4 bases at V and 5 bases at J, leaving 7 bases unmatched. CDR1 is SGHKS and CDR2 is YYEKEE in the germline V gene (reference sequence). The CDR3 has 15 residues. Every diagnosis used clinical symptoms, serum thyroxine and TRAb, thyroid ultrasound and orbital computed tomography. This TCR was sampled from a woman aged 18-29 years with Graves' hyperthyroidism. V is TRBV5-5 and J is TRBJ1-5; TRBD1 aligns across 9 bases. Sequencing input: blood. The DNA for the CDR3 is TGTGCCAGCAGCCGGGACAGGGCGAGCGATCAGCCCCAGCATTTT. It yields the protein CASSRDRASDQPQHF.